This TCR beta chain is drawn from a study of blood T cell repertoires in COVID-19. In the study overall: The samples span acute and convalescent COVID-19 from the United States, Italy and Spain. T cells, B-cell-depleted T cells, or PBMCs provided the cDNA or gDNA that served as material.

How the authors handled the data: Estimation of nucleated cell counts relied on the amplification of reference gene primers. Measured with immunoSEQ multiplex PCR; TCRdb has only the in-frame clones, and not every one. V and J calls and clone size follow that table, whereas D and trimming were derived from the DNA. The table includes 200,000 to 300,000 clones, roughly 80% detected once. From germline, CDR1 is SGHKS and CDR2 YYEKEE (reference sequence). This CDR3 contains 12 residues. Between the trimmed V and J ends, which lost 4 bases and 6 bases, there was a span of 10 bases. Specimen: peripheral blood. The clonotype comes from a man older than 75 with acute or convalescent COVID-19. The V call is TRBV5-5, the J call TRBJ1-1; D not resolved. For the CDR3, the DNA is TGTGCCAGCAGCAGCAAGAATGCTGAAGCTTTCTTT. It specifies CASSSKNAEAFF.